These 16 T cell receptor beta chains were sequenced from one sample in a study of blood T cells in healthy people across ages. It was with a sample-barcoded 5' primer and a J-beta primer mix that a second PCR of about 7 to 12 cycles was run. A single record per CDR3 protein comes from TCRdb applying MiXCR to the 5' RACE reads. Of 1.4 million or so distinct CDR3 sequences in the sample, under 55% were seen once. Input material: blood. The origin of the receptors is a woman between 18 and 30 years old in good health.

The chain's CDR3 is CASKGGSGDRTEAFF. The CDR3 DNA reads TGTGCCAGCAAAGGTGGGTCAGGGGATCGAACTGAAGCTTTCTTT. The rearrangement links TRBV7-6 to TRBJ1-1; tentatively, D is TRBD1 (6 bases). Trimming took 7 bases from V and 5 from J, leaving 20 bases between them. This CDR3 region has 15 residues. Germline CDR1 and CDR2: SGHVS and FNYEAQ.

The rearrangement links TRBV28 to TRBJ1-2; no reliable D call. The CDR3 covers 15 residues. Germline V gives CDR1 MDHEN, CDR2 SYDVKM. V lost 6 bases and J lost 5, with 19 bases in between. CDR3 sequence: CASRTTRAAPYGYTF. The CDR3 DNA sequence: TGTGCCAGCAGGACAACCCGGGCCGCACCGTATGGCTACACCTTC.

The CDR3 sequence is CASRRSGTGSTDTQYF. CDR3 nucleotide sequence: TGTGCCAGCAGACGATCCGGGACAGGGAGCACAGATACGCAGTATTTT. V usage is TRBV12-3 or TRBV12-4 and J usage is TRBJ2-3; the match to TRBD1 covers 9 bases. The CDR3 loop spans 16 amino acids. V was pared by 6 bases and J by 0 bases, with 7 bases of the junction left unmatched.

The CDR3 sequence: CASSEEATDTQYF. The CDR3 bases are TGTGCCAGCAGTGAGGAAGCGACAGATACGCAGTATTTT. This sequence joins TRBV25-1 and TRBJ2-3; no clear D. Germline CDR1 reads MGHDK; CDR2 reads SYGVNS. This CDR3 contains 13 residues. V was pared by 3 bases and J by 3 bases, with 7 bases between.

The rearrangement joins TRBV30 to TRBJ2-1; D possibly corresponds to TRBD1 (6 bases). The CDR3 runs 11 residues. Deletions cut 6 bases from V and 12 bases from J, with 15 bases between. From germline, CDR1 is GTSNPN and CDR2 SVGIG (reference sequence). The CDR3 is CACLSQGLQFF. CDR3 bases: TGTGCCTGCCTATCACAGGGTTTGCAGTTCTTC. Complete variable domain (other parts from reference TRBV30 and TRBJ2-1): SQTIHQWPATLVQPVGSPLSLECTVEGTSNPNLYWYRQAAGRGLQLLFYSVGIGQISSEVPQNLSASRPQDRQFILSSKKLLLSDSGFYLCACLSQGLQFFGPGTRLTVL.

The sample holds a few counts of this clonotype. V gene TRBV20-1 combines with J gene TRBJ1-2, with D uncertain. The germline V and J ends were trimmed by 5 bases and 7 bases, with 14 bases remaining between them. The CDR3 spans 12 residues. Germline V CDR1 and CDR2: DFQATT, SNEGSKA (reference sequence). In DNA form, the CDR3 reads TGCAGTGCTGAGCGGGTCGGGAGTGGCTACACCTTC. Translating gives CSAERVGSGYTF.

This clonotype was observed a few times. This chain uses TRBV3-1 with TRBJ2-1; the D call may be TRBD1 or TRBD2 (5 bases each). The V and J ends lost 0 bases and 5 bases respectively, with 14 bases between them. From germline, CDR1 is LGHDT and CDR2 YNNKEL (reference sequence). This CDR3 is built from 16 residues. The CDR3 spells CASSQDRGGQDNEQFF. CDR3 sequence (DNA): TGTGCCAGCAGCCAAGATCGGGGCGGGCAGGACAATGAGCAGTTCTTC.

The J gene is TRBJ2-3, the V gene TRBV10-3; D is perhaps TRBD1 or TRBD2 (6 bases each). The CDR3 consists of 14 residues. Deletions cut 2 bases from V and 5 bases from J, with 11 bases between. Germline loops: CDR1 ENHRY, CDR2 SYGVKD. CDR3 sequence (DNA): TGTGCCATCAGTGAGAGGGGGGCGCGAGATACGCAGTATTTT. Its protein product is CAISERGARDTQYF.

This chain uses TRBV29-1 with TRBJ1-1, with TRBD1 matching 11 bases. V lost 7 bases and J lost 4; bases outside the gene matches: 5. Germline lookup yields CDR1 SQVTM and CDR2 ANQGSEA. CDR3 length equals 13 residues. CDR3 DNA sequence: TGCAGCGCGGGACAGGGGGAGGGCACTGAAGCTTTCTTT. Translation: CSAGQGEGTEAFF.

This clonotype has a handful of counts. The genes are TRBV9 and TRBJ2-3; D is unclear. Per germline, CDR1 SGDLS and CDR2 YYNGEE. V was shortened by 3 bases and J by 6 bases, with 8 bases between the two germline ends. The length of the CDR3 is 12 residues. The CDR3 is CASSALPDTQYF. The CDR3 region has the DNA TGTGCCAGCAGCGCTCTCCCGGATACGCAGTATTTT.

The rearrangement uses TRBV7-9 and TRBJ2-6, with D perhaps matching TRBD2 (5 bases). The CDR3 contains 19 residues. Germline loops: CDR1 SEHNR, CDR2 FQNEAQ (reference sequence). V was trimmed by 2 bases and J by 0 bases, leaving 17 bases between them. CDR3 sequence reads: CASSLTVVRAHSGANVLTF. CDR3 DNA: TGTGCCAGCAGCTTAACTGTTGTGAGGGCCCACTCTGGGGCCAACGTCCTGACTTTC.

Note on this clonotype: One end of the junction fails to match germline, which may point to a read error. J is TRBJ2-3 and V is TRBV27; D remains unclear. Per germline, CDR1 MNHEY and CDR2 SMNVEV (reference sequence). There are 12 residues in the CDR3. CDR3 in DNA: TGTGCCAGCAGTTTACCCTCTGATACGCGGTATTTT. Its protein product is CASSLPSDTRYF.

This sequence joins TRBV12-3 or TRBV12-4 and TRBJ2-5, with 7 bases matching TRBD2. The ends lost 1 base at V and 5 bases at J; junction bases unmatched: 7. The CDR3 has 15 residues. The CDR3 here is CASSLVRGSRETQYF. The CDR3 DNA is TGTGCCAGCAGTTTAGTGCGCGGGAGTCGGGAGACCCAGTACTTC.

In this sample, this clonotype turned up a few times. The chain couples TRBV27 to TRBJ2-1, with 11 nucleotides matching TRBD2. This CDR3 contains 17 residues. J lost 7 bases, V lost 6 bases, and 14 bases had no gene match. In germline, CDR1 is MNHEY, CDR2 SMNVEV (reference sequence). This chain's CDR3 is CASSLAGGGPYRNEQFF. For the CDR3, the DNA is TGTGCCAGCAGCCTAGCGGGGGGCGGACCCTACAGGAATGAGCAGTTCTTC.

This clonotype was detected only a few times. The chain is built from TRBV7-2 and TRBJ2-3, with TRBD2 matching 12 bases. The CDR3 extends over 15 amino acids. Trimming at V came to 3 bases and at J to 8 bases, leaving 6 bases not matched to a gene. CDR1 and CDR2 from the germline V gene are SGHTA and FQGNSA. This chain's CDR3 is CASSLALAGGSTQYF. DNA of the CDR3: TGTGCCAGCAGCTTGGCACTAGCGGGAGGAAGTACGCAGTATTTT.

This clonotype has only one observation. An end of the junction differs from the germline gene, which may be a read error. The chain carries TRBV4-2 and TRBJ1-5; no clear D. Looked up from germline, CDR1 is LGHNA and CDR2 is YNFKEQ. This CDR3 spans 13 amino acids. The CDR3 loop is CANSQSSNQPQHF. CDR3 sequence (DNA): TGTGCCAACAGCCAGAGCTCCAATCAGCCCCAGCATTTT.